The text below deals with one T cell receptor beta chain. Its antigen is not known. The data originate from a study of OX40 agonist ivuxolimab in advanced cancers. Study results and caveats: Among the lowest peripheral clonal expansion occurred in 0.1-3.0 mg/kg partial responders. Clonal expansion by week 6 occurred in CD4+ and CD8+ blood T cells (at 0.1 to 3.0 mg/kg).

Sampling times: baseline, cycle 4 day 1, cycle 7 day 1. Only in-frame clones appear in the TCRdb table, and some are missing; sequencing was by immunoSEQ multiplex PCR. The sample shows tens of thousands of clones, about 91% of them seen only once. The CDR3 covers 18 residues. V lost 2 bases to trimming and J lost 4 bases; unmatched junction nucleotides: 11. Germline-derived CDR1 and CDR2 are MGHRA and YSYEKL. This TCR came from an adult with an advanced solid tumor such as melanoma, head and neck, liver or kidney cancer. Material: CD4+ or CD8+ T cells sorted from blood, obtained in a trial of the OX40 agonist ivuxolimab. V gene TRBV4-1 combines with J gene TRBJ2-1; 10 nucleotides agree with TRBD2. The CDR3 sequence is CASSQPTQLAGRYNEQFF. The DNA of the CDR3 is TGCGCCAGCAGCCAACCTACTCAACTAGCGGGAAGATACAATGAGCAGTTCTTC.